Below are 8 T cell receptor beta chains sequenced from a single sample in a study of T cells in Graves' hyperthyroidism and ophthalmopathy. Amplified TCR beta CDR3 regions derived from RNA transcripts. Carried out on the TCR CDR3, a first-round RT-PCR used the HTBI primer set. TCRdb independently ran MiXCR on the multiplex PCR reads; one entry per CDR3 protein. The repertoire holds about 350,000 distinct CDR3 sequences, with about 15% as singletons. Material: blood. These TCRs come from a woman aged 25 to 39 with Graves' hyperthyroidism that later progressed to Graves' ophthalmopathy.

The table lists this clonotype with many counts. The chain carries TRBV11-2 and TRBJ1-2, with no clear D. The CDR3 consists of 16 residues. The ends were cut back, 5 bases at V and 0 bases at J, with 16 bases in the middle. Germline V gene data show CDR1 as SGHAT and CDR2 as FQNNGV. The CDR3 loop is CASSARPTGTNYGYTF. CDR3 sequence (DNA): TGTGCCAGCAGCGCGCGACCCACGGGGACTAACTATGGCTACACCTTC.

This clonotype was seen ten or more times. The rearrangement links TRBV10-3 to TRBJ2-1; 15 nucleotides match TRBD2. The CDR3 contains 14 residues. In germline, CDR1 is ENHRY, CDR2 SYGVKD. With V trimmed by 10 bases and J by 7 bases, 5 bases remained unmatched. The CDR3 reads CATSGTSGRNEQFF. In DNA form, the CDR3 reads TGTGCCACCTCCGGGACTAGCGGGAGGAATGAGCAGTTCTTC.

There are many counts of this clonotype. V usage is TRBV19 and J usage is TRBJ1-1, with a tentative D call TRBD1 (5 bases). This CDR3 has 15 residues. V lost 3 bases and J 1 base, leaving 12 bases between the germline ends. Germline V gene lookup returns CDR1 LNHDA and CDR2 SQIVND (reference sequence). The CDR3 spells CASSISGRANTEAFF. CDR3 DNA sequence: TGTGCCAGTAGTATTTCCGGCAGGGCGAACACTGAAGCTTTCTTT.

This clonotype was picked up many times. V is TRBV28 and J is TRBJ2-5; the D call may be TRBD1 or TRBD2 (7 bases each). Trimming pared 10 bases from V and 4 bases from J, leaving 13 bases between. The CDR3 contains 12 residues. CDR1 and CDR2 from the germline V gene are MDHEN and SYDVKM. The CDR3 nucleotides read TGTGCCACCACAGGGGAGGGAGAGACCCAGTACTTC. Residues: CATTGEGETQYF.

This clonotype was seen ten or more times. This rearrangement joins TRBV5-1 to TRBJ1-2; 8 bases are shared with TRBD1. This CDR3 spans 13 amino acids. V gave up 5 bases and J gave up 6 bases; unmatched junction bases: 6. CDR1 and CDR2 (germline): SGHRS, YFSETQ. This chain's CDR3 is CASSLTGVDGYTF. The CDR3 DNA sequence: TGCGCCAGCAGTTTGACAGGGGTTGATGGCTACACCTTC.

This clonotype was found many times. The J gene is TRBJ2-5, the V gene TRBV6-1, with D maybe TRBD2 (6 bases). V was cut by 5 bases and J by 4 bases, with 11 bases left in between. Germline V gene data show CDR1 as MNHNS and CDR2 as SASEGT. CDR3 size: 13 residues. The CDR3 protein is CASSSGSGETQYF. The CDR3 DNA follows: TGTGCCAGCAGTTCCGGGAGTGGAGAGACCCAGTACTTC.

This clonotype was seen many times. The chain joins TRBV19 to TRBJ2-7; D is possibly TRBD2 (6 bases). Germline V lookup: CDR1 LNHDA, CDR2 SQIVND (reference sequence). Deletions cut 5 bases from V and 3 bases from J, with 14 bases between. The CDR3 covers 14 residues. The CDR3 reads CASSPLGGDYEQYF. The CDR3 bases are TGTGCCAGTAGTCCCCTGGGGGGAGACTACGAGCAGTACTTC.

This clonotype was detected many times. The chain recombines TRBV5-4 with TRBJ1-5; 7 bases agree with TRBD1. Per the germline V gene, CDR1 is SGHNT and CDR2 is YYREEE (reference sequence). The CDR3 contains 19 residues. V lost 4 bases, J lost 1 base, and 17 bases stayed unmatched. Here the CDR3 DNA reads TGTGCCAGCAGCGGGGCGACAGGGAGAAGGATCGGCAGCAATCAGCCCCAGCATTTT. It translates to CASSGATGRRIGSNQPQHF.